This T cell receptor (beta chain) appears in the sequencing data of a study of cytomegalovirus exposure and HLA in healthy donors. The V segment lost 7 bases and the J segment 2 bases; nucleotides outside the gene matches: 9. Germline V CDR1 and CDR2: SGHRS, YFSETQ. The CDR3 length is 15 residues. Study conclusions and caveats: The Asian-associated ancestry cluster reportedly had fewer N-insertions than the 666-donor mean in a later analysis. Across HLA loci, a later analysis found differing TCR association rates, with DRB1 most and HLA-C fewest. When a later analysis compared HLA-associated TCR beta chains with equally common others, the HLA-associated chains turned out to be more clonally expanded and to have lower generation probabilities.

Amplification used 60 Vbeta primers and 13 Jbeta primers. The assay was immunoSEQ multiplex PCR, and TCRdb's table has in-frame clones only and misses some. The sample lists about 160,000 clones, 70% to 85% seen once, with 3.5% to 5% in the top ten. In regard to this clone: The antigen is undetermined.

Sequencing used PBMCs. The rearrangement joins TRBV5-1 to TRBJ2-5, with 9 bases lining up with TRBD2. This TCR came from a man aged 40-49 years in good health and CMV-seronegative. The CDR3 loop is CASSRWTSEQETQYF. DNA for the CDR3: TGCGCCAGCTCGCGGTGGACTAGCGAGCAAGAGACCCAGTACTTC.